The clone carrying this TCR beta chain rates as medium-sized (0.01 to 0.1%). Its cognate antigen is unknown. Data came from immunoSEQ multiplex PCR; TCRdb stores just in-frame clones and leaves some out. Found here are some 7,100 clones, over 65% of them singletons; the top ten hold 16%. This specimen comes from a study of tumor-infiltrating lymphocytes in localized non-small cell lung cancer. Study details: Several tumor histologies, both smoking statuses, and some post-neoadjuvant chemotherapy samples were included. Tumor tissue and non-adjacent uninvolved lung came from each patient.

The trim removed 0 bases at V and 7 bases at J, leaving 3 bases unmatched. The length of the CDR3 is 13 residues. Per germline, CDR1 GTSNPN and CDR2 SVGIG (reference sequence). General study findings and limits: Different pieces of the same tissue were used for each assay. Compared with uninvolved lung, tumors showed higher T cell infiltration by TCRbeta sequencing.

The sequencing input was uninvolved lung tissue not adjacent to the tumor. The TCR comes from a human donor with non-small cell lung cancer. The chain couples TRBV30 to TRBJ2-1; 7 nucleotides line up with TRBD2. The CDR3: CAWSVPGGNEQFF. In nucleotides, the CDR3 is TGTGCCTGGAGTGTACCCGGGGGGAATGAGCAGTTCTTC. Full variable domain (outside the CDR3, taken from reference TRBV30 and TRBJ2-1): SQTIHQWPATLVQPVGSPLSLECTVEGTSNPNLYWYRQAAGRGLQLLFYSVGIGQISSEVPQNLSASRPQDRQFILSSKKLLLSDSGFYLCAWSVPGGNEQFFGPGTRLTVL.